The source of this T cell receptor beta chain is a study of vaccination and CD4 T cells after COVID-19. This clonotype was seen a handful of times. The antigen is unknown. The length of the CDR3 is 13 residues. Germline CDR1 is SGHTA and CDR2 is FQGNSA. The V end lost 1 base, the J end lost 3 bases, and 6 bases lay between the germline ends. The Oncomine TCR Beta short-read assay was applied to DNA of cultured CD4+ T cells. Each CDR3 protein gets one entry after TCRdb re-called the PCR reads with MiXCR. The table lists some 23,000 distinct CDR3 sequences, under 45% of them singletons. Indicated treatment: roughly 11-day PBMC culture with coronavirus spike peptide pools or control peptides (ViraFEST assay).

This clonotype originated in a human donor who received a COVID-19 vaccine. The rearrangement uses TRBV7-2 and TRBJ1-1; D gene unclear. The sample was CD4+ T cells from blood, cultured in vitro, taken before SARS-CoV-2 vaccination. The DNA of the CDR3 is TGTGCCAGCAGCTTAGTTAGAGACACTGAAGCTTTCTTT. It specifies CASSLVRDTEAFF.